The clone carrying this T cell receptor (beta chain) has a count of ten or more. Its antigen is undetermined. CDR1 and CDR2 from the germline V gene are SQVTM and ANQGSEA. The CDR3 is made up of 14 amino acids. V was cut by 8 bases and J by 3 bases, with 19 bases left in between. Full-length variable regions came from constant-region reverse primers plus semi-nested Nested Universal Primer A PCR. MiXCR, applied by TCRdb to the 5' RACE reads, yields one record per CDR3 protein. The sample shows 62,000 or so distinct CDR3 sequences, 22% of them seen only once. Study-level findings and limits: Tumor memory CD4+ T cell TCR gene usage clustered with blood and lymph node memory CD4+ cells and lymph node naive CD4+ cells. Greatest tumor Treg TCR overlap was with tumor naive CD4+ cells.

Input material: memory CD4+ T cells sorted from a lymph node. Specified subset: memory CD4+ T cells, CD4+CD45RO+CD25-. The sequence was collected from a female donor with breast cancer. The chain employs TRBV29-1 and TRBJ2-5; D remains ambiguous. The CDR3 nucleotides are TGCAGCTCACGGAGAACAGATCGGAAAGAGACCCAGTACTTC. This gives the protein CSSRRTDRKETQYF.